This T cell receptor beta chain was observed in a study of cytomegalovirus exposure and HLA in healthy donors. Overall study findings and caveats: Among the CMV-associated chains, three were confirmed in vitro as specific for CMV antigens.

Samples came from healthy bone marrow donors. In germline, CDR1 is LNHNV, CDR2 YYDKDF (reference sequence). With V trimmed by 5 bases and J by 5 bases, 5 bases remained unmatched. The CDR3 runs 14 residues. A note on this clone: Antigen unknown.

Researchers ran the PCR with 60 Vbeta and 13 Jbeta primers. Repertoires were generated with immunoSEQ multiplex PCR, while TCRdb's copy carries only in-frame clones and drops some. The sample holds over 200,000 clones, over 65% seen once. The sequencing sample was made of PBMCs. The TCR comes from a woman aged 60-70 years in good health and CMV-seropositive. The chain has TRBV15 and TRBJ1-5; TRBD1 aligns across 8 bases. The CDR3, as DNA: TGTGCCACCAGCTTGGACAGGGATTATCAGCCCCAGCATTTT. Translating gives CATSLDRDYQPQHF.